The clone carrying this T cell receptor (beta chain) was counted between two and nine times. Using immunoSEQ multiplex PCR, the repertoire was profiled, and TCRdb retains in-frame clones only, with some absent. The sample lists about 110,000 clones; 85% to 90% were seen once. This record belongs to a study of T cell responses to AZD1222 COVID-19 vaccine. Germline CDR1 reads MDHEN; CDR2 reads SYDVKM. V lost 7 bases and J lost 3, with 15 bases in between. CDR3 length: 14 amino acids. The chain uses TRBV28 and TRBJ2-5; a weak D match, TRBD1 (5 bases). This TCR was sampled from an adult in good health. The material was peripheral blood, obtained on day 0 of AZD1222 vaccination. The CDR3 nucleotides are TGTGCCAGCAAAGGTAGGGGTTATGAAGAGACCCAGTACTTC. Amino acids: CASKGRGYEETQYF.